This T cell receptor (beta chain) was observed in a study of Ad26.COV2.S vaccination and SARS-CoV-2 variants. Study details: The authors gave Ad26.COV2.S intramuscularly, either once or twice 56 days apart.

This clone came up once. The ends were cut back, 0 bases at V and 1 base at J, with 4 bases in the middle. The CDR3 totals 14 residues. Per germline, CDR1 SGHNT and CDR2 YYREEE (reference sequence). Treatment noted: some 20 received Ad26.COV2.S at low or high dose, single or two shots; 5 received placebo; per-sample allocation not given. The samples were gathered on day 63 after the first injection of vaccine or placebo. Libraries were prepared by immunoSEQ multiplex PCR; TCRdb keeps only in-frame clonotypes and omits some of them. The data hold more than 350,000 clones, with over 75% observed a single time.

The sequence came from a person aged 18-65 years who received the Ad26.COV2.S COVID-19 vaccine or a placebo. The chain links TRBV5-4 to TRBJ1-4; D is ambiguous. This specimen was peripheral blood, taken in a trial of Ad26.COV2.S vaccine versus placebo. The CDR3 sequence is CASSLEGTNEKLFF. CDR3 nucleotide sequence: TGTGCCAGCAGCTTGGAGGGAACTAATGAAAAACTGTTTTTT.